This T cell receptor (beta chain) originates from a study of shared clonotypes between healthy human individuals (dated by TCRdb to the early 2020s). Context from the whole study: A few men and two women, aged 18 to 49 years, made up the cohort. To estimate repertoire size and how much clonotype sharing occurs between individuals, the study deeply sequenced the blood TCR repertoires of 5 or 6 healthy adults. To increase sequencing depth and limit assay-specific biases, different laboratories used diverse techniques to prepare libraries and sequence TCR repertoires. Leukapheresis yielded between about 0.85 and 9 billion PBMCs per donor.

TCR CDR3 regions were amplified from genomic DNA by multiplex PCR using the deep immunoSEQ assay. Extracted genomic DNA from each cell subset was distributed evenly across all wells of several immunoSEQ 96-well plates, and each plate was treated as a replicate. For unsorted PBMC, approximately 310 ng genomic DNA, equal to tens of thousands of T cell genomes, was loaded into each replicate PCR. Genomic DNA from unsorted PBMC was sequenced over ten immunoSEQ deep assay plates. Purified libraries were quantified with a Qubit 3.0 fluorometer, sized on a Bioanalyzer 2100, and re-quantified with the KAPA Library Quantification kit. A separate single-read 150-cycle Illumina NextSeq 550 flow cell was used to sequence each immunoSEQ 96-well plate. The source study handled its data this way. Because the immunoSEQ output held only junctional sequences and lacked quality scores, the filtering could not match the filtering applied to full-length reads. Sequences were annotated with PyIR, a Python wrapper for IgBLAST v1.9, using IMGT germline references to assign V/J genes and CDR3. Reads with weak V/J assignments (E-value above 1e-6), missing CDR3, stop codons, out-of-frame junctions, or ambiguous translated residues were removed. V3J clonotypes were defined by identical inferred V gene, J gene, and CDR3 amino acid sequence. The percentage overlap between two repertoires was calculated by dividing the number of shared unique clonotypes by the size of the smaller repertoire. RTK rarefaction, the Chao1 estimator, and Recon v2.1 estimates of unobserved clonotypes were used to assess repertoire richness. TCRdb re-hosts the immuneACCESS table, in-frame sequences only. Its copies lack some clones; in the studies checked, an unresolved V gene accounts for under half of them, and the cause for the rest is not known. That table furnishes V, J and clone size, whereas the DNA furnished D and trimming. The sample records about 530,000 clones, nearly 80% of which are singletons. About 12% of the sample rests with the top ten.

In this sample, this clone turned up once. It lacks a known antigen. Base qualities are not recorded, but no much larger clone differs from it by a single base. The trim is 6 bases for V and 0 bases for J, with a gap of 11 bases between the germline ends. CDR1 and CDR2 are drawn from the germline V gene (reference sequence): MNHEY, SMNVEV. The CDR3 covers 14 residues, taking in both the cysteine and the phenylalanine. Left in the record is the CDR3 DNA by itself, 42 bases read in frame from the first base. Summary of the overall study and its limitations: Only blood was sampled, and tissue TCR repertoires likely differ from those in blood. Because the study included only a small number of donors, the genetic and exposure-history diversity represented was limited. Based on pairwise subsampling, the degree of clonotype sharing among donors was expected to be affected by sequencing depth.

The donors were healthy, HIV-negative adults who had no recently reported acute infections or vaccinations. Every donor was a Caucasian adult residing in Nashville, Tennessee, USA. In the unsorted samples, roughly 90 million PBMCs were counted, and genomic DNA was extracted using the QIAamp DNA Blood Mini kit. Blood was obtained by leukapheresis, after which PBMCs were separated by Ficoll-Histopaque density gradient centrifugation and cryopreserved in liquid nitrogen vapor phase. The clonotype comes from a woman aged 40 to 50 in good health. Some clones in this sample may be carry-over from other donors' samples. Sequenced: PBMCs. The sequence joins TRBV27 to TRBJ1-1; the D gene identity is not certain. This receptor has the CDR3 CASRRTDMNTEAFF. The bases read TGTGCCAGCAGAAGGACTGACATGAACACTGAAGCTTTCTTT.